These 2 T cell receptor beta chains were sequenced from one sample in a study of T cells in Graves' hyperthyroidism and ophthalmopathy. TCR beta CDR3 regions were amplified from RNA. Researchers ran a first-round RT-PCR on the TCR CDR3 using the HTBI primer set. TCRdb itself ran the multiplex PCR reads through MiXCR, one entry per CDR3 protein. In the table there are hundreds of thousands of distinct CDR3 sequences, 40% to 55% of which are singletons. Source material: peripheral blood or thyroid tissue (not recorded which). The source of these receptors is an adult man with Graves' disease, either hyperthyroidism or ophthalmopathy (not recorded which).

Comments on this clonotype: A much larger clone differs from this one at a single base, so this may be a read error. The chain combines TRBV7-2 with TRBJ1-1; D not certain. The CDR3 contains 15 residues. Germline lookup yields CDR1 SGHTA and CDR2 FQGNSA. Trimming cost V 1 base and J 0 bases, with 9 bases left between them. CDR3 in DNA: TGTGCCAGCAGCTTAGTACAGCACATGAACACTGAAGCTTTCTTT. Its protein product is CASSLVQHMNTEAFF.

The sample holds a few counts of this clonotype. The rearrangement joins TRBV7-6 to TRBJ1-4, with TRBD1 identical over 10 bases. Germline-derived CDR1 and CDR2 are SGHVS and FNYEAQ. Germline trimming cut 4 bases from V and 8 bases from J; bases unmatched to any gene: 7. This CDR3 is 15 amino acids long. The CDR3 is CASSSPGTGVEKLFF. CDR3 nucleotide sequence: TGTGCCAGCAGCTCGCCAGGGACAGGGGTGGAAAAACTGTTTTTT.